Given below is one TCR beta chain in context. Antigen: not known. The data were obtained in a study of T cells in Graves' hyperthyroidism and ophthalmopathy. The study, taken as a whole, reports: The model forecast ophthalmopathy, anticipating it by a median about 6.5 months before onset. Blood also showed most of the thyroid clonotypes that were expanded above 0.001.

CDR1 is SGHDT and CDR2 is YYEEEE in the germline V gene. This CDR3 region has 15 residues. The germline V and J ends were trimmed by 1 base and 5 bases, with 15 bases remaining between them. Uncontrolled infection, other autoimmune disease, pregnancy or lactation led to exclusion. The diagnostic basis comprised clinical symptoms, serum thyroxine and TRAb, thyroid ultrasound and orbital computed tomography. RNA transcripts were the template for amplifying TCR beta CDR3 regions. The HTBI set primed first-round TCR CDR3 RT-PCR. A single record per CDR3 protein comes from TCRdb applying MiXCR to the multiplex PCR reads. The repertoire holds 500,000 to 800,000 distinct CDR3 sequences, roughly 46% seen once, with about 7.2% in the top ten.

The sequence derives from an adult man with Graves' disease, either hyperthyroidism or ophthalmopathy (not recorded which). This sequence joins TRBV5-6 and TRBJ2-5, with D tentatively TRBD1 (5 bases). Material: peripheral blood or thyroid tissue (not recorded which). The CDR3 bases are TGTGCCAGCAGCTTGTGGATTCGGACATCGGAGACCCAGTACTTC. This translates into CASSLWIRTSETQYF.